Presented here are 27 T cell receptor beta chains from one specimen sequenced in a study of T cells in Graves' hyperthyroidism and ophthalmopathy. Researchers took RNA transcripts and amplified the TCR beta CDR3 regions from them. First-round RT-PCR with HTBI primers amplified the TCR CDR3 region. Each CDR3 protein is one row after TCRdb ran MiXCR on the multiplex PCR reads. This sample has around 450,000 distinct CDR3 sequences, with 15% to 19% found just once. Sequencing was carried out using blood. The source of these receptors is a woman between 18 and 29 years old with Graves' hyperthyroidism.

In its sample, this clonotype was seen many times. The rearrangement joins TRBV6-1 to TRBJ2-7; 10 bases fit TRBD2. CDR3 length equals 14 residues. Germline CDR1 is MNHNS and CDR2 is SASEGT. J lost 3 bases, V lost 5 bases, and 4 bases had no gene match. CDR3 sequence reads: CASSLLAGYYEQYF. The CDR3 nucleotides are TGTGCCAGCAGTTTACTAGCGGGGTACTACGAGCAGTACTTC.

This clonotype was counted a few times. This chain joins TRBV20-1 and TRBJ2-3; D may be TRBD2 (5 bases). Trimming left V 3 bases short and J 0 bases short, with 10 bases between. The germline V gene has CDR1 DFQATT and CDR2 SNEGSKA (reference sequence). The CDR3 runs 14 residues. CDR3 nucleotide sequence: TGCAGTGCTAGGGATGGCGGGAGCACAGATACGCAGTATTTT. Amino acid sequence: CSARDGGSTDTQYF.

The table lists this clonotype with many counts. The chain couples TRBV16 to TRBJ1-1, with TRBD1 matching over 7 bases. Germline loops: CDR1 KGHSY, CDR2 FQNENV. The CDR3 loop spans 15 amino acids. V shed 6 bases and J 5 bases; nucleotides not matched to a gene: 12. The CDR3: CASSLPGGAGTEAFF. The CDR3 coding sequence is TGTGCCAGCAGTCTTCCAGGGGGAGCTGGGACTGAAGCTTTCTTT.

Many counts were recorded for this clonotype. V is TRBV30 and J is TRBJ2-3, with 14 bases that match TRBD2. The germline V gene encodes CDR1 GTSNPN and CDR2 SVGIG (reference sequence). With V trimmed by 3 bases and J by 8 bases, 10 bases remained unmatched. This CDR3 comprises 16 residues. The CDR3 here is CAWSPKTSGGAGTQYF. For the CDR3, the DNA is TGTGCCTGGAGCCCTAAGACTAGCGGGGGGGCGGGTACGCAGTATTTT.

The CDR3 is CASSLVGASTEAFF. As DNA, the CDR3 is TGTGCCAGCAGCTTAGTCGGGGCTTCCACTGAAGCTTTCTTT. The rearrangement uses TRBV7-9 and TRBJ1-1; D may be TRBD1 (5 bases). This CDR3 region has 14 residues. In germline, CDR1 is SEHNR, CDR2 FQNEAQ (reference sequence). With 1 base removed from V and 4 bases from J, the gap between germline ends came to 10 bases. Based on the CDR3 plus reference TRBV7-9 and TRBJ1-1, the full variable domain is DTGVSQNPRHKITKRGQNVTFRCDPISEHNRLYWYRQTLGQGPEFLTYFQNEAQLEKSRLLSDRFSAERPKGSFSTLEIQRTEQGDSAMYLCASSLVGASTEAFFGQGTRLTVV.

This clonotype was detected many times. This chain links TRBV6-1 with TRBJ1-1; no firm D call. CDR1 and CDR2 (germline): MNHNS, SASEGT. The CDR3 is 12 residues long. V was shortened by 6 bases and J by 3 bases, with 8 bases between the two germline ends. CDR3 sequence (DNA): TGTGCCAGCAGGGTAGCGGACACTGAAGCTTTCTTT. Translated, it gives CASRVADTEAFF.

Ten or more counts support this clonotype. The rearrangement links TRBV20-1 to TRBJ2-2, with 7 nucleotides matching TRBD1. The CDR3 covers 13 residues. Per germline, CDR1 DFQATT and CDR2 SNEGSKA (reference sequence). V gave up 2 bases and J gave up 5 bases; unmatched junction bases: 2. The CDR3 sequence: CSARQGVTGELFF. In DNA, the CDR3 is TGCAGTGCTAGACAGGGGGTGACCGGGGAGCTGTTTTTT.

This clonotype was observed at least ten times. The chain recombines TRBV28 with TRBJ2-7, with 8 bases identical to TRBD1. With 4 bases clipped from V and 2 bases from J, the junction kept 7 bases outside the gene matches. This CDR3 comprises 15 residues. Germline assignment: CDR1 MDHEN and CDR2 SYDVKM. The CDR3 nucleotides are TGTGCCAGCAGTTCTATCGGGACAGGTCCCTACGAGCAGTACTTC. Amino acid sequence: CASSSIGTGPYEQYF.

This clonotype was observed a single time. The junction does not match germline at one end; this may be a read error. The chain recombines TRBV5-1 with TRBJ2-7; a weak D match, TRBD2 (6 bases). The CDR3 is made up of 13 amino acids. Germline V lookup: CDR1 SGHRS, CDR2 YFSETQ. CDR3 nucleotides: TGTGCCAGCAGCCGGGAGAGACCTGACGAGCAGTACTTC. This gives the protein CASSRERPDEQYF.

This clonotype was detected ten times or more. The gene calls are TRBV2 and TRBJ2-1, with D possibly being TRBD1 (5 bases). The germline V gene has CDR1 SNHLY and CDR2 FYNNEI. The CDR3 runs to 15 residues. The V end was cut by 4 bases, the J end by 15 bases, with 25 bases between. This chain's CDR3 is CASSGSEWLDRRRFF. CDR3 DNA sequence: TGTGCCAGCAGTGGGTCGGAGTGGCTAGACAGACGGCGGTTCTTC.

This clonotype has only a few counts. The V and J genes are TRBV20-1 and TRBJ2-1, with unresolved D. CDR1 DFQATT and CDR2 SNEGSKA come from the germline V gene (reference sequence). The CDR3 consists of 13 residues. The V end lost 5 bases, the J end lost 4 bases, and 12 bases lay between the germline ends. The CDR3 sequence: CSAPLAGYNEQFF. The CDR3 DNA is TGCAGTGCTCCCCTTGCCGGATACAATGAGCAGTTCTTC.

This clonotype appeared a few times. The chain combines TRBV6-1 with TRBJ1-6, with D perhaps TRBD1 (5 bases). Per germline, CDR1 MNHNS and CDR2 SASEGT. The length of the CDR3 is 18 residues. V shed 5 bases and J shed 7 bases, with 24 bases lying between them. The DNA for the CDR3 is TGTGCCAGCAGTTTCCATCATGGGACCCTAAGGACGAATTCACCCCTCCACTTT. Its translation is CASSFHHGTLRTNSPLHF.

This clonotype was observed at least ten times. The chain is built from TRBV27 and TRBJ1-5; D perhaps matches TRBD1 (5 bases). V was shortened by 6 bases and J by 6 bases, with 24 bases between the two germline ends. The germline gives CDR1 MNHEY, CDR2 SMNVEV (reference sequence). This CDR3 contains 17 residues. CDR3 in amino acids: CASSLLGGGEGSQPQHF. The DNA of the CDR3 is TGTGCCAGCAGCCTCCTGGGCGGAGGGGAAGGTTCTCAGCCCCAGCATTTT.

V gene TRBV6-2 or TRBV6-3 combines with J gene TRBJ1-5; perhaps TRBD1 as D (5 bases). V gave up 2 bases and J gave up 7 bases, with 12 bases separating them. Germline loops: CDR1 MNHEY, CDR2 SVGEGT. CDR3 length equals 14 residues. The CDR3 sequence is CASSYLAGRQPQHF. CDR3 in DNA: TGTGCCAGCAGTTACCTTGCAGGGCGGCAGCCCCAGCATTTT.

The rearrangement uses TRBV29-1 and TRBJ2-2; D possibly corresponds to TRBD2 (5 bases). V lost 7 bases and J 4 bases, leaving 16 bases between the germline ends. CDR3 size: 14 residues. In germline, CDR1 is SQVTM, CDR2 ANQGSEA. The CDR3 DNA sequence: TGCAGCGGGGCGCGAGGGCTAGGCACCGGGGAGCTGTTTTTT. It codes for CSGARGLGTGELFF.

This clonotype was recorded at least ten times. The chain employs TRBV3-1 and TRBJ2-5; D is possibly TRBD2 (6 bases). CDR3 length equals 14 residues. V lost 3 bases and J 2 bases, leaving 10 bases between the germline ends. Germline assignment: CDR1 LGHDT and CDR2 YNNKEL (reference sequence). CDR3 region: CASSQAGTQETQYF. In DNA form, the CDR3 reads TGTGCCAGCAGCCAGGCCGGGACTCAAGAGACCCAGTACTTC.

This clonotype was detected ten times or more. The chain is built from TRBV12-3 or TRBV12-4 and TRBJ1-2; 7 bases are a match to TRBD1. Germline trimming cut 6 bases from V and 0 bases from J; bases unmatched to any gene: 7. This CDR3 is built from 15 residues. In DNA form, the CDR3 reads TGTGCCAGCAGGCCAACAGGGGCTGCTAACTATGGCTACACCTTC. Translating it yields CASRPTGAANYGYTF.

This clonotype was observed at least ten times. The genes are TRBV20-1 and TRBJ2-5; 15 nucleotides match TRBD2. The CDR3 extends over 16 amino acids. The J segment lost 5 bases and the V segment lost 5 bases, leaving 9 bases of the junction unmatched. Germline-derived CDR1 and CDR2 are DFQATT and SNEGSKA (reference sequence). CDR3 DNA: TGCAGTGCTGGACGGACTAGCGGGAGGGCCACGGAGACCCAGTACTTC. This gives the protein CSAGRTSGRATETQYF.

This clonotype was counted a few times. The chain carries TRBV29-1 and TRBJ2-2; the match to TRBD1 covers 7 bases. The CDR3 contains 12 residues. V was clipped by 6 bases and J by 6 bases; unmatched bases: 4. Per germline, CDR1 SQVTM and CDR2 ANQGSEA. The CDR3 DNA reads TGCAGCGTCCCACAGGGGTCCGGGGAGCTGTTTTTT. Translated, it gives CSVPQGSGELFF.

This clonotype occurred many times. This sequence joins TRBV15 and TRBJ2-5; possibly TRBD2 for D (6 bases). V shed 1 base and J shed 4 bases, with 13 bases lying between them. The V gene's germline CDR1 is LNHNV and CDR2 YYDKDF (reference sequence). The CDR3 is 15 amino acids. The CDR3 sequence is CATSRVGGSLETQYF. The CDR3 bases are TGTGCCACCAGCAGAGTCGGGGGAAGCTTAGAGACCCAGTACTTC.

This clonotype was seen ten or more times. This CDR3 reads CASSSDRAGANVLTF. The CDR3 nucleotides read TGTGCCAGCAGCTCGGACAGGGCCGGGGCCAACGTCCTGACTTTC. The chain is built from TRBV7-3 and TRBJ2-6, with 8 bases aligning to TRBD1. Germline CDR1 and CDR2: SGHTA and FQGTGA. V was pared by 4 bases and J by 4 bases, with 3 bases of the junction left unmatched. This CDR3 has 15 amino acids.

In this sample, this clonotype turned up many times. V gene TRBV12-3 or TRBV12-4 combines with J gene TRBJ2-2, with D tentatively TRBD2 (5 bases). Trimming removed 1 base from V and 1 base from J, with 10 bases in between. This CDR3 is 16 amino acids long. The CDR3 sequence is CASSLDPTRNTGELFF. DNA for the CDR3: TGTGCCAGCAGTTTAGACCCCACTAGGAACACCGGGGAGCTGTTTTTT.

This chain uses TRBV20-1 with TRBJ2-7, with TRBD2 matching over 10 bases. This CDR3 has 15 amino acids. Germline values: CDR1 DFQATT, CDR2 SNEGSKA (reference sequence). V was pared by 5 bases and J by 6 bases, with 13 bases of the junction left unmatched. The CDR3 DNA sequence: TGCAGTGCTCCGAAGGCTAGCGGGAGTTCGTTCGAGCAGTACTTC. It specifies CSAPKASGSSFEQYF.

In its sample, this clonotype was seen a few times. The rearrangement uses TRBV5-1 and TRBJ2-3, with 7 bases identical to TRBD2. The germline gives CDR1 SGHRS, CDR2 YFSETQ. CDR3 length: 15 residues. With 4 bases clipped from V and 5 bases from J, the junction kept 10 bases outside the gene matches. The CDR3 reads CASSHLAGVVDTQYF. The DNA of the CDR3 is TGCGCCAGCAGCCACCTGGCGGGGGTGGTAGATACGCAGTATTTT.

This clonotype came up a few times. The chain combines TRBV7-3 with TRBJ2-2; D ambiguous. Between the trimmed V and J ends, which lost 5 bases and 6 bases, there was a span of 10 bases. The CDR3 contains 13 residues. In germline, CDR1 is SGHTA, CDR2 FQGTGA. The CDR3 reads CASSLGPAGELFF. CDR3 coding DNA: TGTGCCAGCAGCCTAGGGCCGGCCGGGGAGCTGTTTTTT.

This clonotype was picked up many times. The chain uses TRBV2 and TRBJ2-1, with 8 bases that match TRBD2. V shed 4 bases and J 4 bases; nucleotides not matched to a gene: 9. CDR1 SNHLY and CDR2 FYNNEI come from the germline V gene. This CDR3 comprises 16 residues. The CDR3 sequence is CASSALTSGVYNEQFF. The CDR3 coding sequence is TGTGCCAGCAGTGCCCTCACTAGCGGCGTATACAATGAGCAGTTCTTC.

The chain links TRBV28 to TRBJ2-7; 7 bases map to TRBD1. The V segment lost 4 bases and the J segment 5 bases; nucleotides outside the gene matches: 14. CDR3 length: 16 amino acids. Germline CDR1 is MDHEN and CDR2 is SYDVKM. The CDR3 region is CASSWNLGQVVDEQYF. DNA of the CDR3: TGTGCCAGCAGTTGGAACTTAGGACAGGTTGTCGACGAGCAGTACTTC.